This TCR beta chain was found in a study of cytomegalovirus exposure and HLA in healthy donors. The PCR contained 60 Vbeta and 13 Jbeta primers. TCRdb's table, derived via immunoSEQ multiplex PCR, lists solely in-frame clones and lacks some. This table holds around 150,000 clones, roughly 85% found once. Study conclusions and caveats: Some public TCRs appeared in many individuals, while most sequences were rare. Roughly uniform depth of sequencing across donors was assumed in presence/absence analyses.

Trimming took off 11 bases at V and 3 bases at J, with 19 bases between the two ends. This CDR3 region has 14 residues. Per the germline V gene, CDR1 is SNHLY and CDR2 is FYNNEI. This clone was seen once. No antigen is known for it. The clonotype originates from a man younger than 35 in good health and CMV-seropositive. Sequencing was done on a sample of PBMCs. The chain joins TRBV2 to TRBJ1-1; tentative D call: TRBD1 (5 bases). CDR3 amino acids: CAGSGGLVDTEAFF. CDR3 DNA sequence: TGTGCCGGCTCGGGGGGGTTGGTGGACACTGAAGCTTTCTTT.